This T cell receptor (beta chain) was identified in a study of CDR3 diversity in severe acne. This clonotype is medium-sized in the sample. TCRdb recomputed calls from the PCR reads with MiXCR, one row per CDR3 protein. The table includes more than 85,000 distinct CDR3 sequences, roughly half detected once. CDR1 SGHTA and CDR2 FQGTGA come from the germline V gene. J lost 8 bases, V lost 4 bases, and 9 bases had no gene match. The CDR3 spans 15 residues. The sequenced sample consisted of blood. This chain joins TRBV7-3 and TRBJ2-1; 9 bases are shared with TRBD2. The clonotype originates from a male donor with acne. DNA of the CDR3: TGTGCCAGCAGCTCGACGGGACTAGCAGATCATGAGCAGTTCTTC. This codes for CASSSTGLADHEQFF.